The 3 T cell receptor beta chains presented below share a single source sample, sequenced in a study of shared clonotypes between healthy human individuals (dated by TCRdb to between 2020 and 2021). The library was built by means of the immunoSEQ multiplex PCR assay. TCRdb took over this immuneACCESS table, retaining in-frame rearrangements with V and J assigned. Such tables are incomplete; in checked studies, under half of the missing clones stem from an unresolved V gene, and the remainder is unexplained. In this sample the table shows over a million clones, roughly 97% of which occur a single time. Jointly, the top ten make up roughly 1.1% of the sample. The material sequenced was naive CD4+ T cells sorted from blood. The cell subset or site label, read with the paper, signifies: CD45RA+ positively selected. These TCRs come from a man aged 25-45 years in good health.

The gene calls are TRBV5-1 and TRBJ1-4; tentatively, D is TRBD1 (5 bases). The CDR3 totals 15 residues. Germline V gene lookup returns CDR1 SGHRS and CDR2 YFSETQ. Between the trimmed V and J ends, which lost 0 bases and 6 bases, there was a span of 12 bases. The CDR3 nucleotides read TGCGCCAGCAGCTTGGGGGACCGAGGCTATGAAAAACTGTTTTTT. Its protein is CASSLGDRGYEKLFF.

The chain has TRBV5-4 and TRBJ2-3; D perhaps matches TRBD1 (6 bases). The CDR3 loop spans 14 amino acids. The germline gives CDR1 SGHNT, CDR2 YYREEE (reference sequence). Trimming left V 3 bases short and J 2 bases short, with 10 bases between. CDR3 in amino acids: CASSSGTYTDTQYF. The CDR3 DNA follows: TGTGCCAGCAGCTCCGGGACATACACAGATACGCAGTATTTT.

The chain carries TRBV6-5 and TRBJ2-5, with D possibly matching TRBD1 (6 bases). Trimming left V 6 bases short and J 5 bases short, with 16 bases between. Germline CDR1 MNHEY, CDR2 SVGAGI. This CDR3 has 14 amino acids. The CDR3 loop reads CASSQGTGPETQYF. As DNA, the CDR3 is TGTGCCAGCAGCCAGGGGACGGGGCCGGAGACCCAGTACTTC.